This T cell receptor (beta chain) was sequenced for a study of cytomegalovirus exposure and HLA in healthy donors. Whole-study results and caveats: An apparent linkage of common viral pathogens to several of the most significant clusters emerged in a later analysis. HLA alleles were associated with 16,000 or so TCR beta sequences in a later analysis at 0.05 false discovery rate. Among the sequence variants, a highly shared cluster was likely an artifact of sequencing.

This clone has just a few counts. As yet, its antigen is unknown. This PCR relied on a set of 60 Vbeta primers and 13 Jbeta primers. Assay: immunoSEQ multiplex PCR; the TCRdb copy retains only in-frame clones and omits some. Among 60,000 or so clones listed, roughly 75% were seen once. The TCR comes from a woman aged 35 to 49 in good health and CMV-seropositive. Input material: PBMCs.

The CDR3 sequence: CASSLPREGTEAFF. The CDR3 DNA reads TGTGCCAGCAGCCTGCCCAGGGAGGGCACTGAAGCTTTCTTT. The V and J genes are TRBV2 and TRBJ1-1; TRBD1 is a possible D gene (5 bases). This CDR3 has 14 amino acids. Germline CDR1 is SNHLY and CDR2 is FYNNEI. Trimming cost V 6 bases and J 4 bases, with 15 bases left between them.